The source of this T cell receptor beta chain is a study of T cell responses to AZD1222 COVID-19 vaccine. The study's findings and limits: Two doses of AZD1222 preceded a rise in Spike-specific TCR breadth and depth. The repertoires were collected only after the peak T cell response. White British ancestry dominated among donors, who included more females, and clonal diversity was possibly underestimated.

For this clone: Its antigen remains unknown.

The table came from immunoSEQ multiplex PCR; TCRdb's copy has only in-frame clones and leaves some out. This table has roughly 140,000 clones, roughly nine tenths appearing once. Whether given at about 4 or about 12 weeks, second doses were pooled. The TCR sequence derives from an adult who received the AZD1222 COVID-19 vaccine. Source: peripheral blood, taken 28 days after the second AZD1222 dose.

CDR3 residues: CASSYTRRTQSTEAFF. DNA of the CDR3: TGTGCCAGCAGTTACACTAGACGGACACAGAGTACGGAAGCTTTCTTT. V usage is TRBV6-6 and J usage is TRBJ1-1; TRBD1 is a possible D gene (5 bases). The germline V gene encodes CDR1 MNHNY and CDR2 SVGAGI (reference sequence). The CDR3 is 16 residues long. V was pared by 2 bases and J by 8 bases, with 21 bases between.